Below, one T cell receptor (beta chain) is given with its context. The entry originates in a study of blood T cells in healthy people across ages. The CDR3 is 13 residues long. Germline CDR1 and CDR2: MGHRA and YSYEKL. Primers used in a second PCR of about 6 to 11 cycles were a sample-barcoded 5' primer and a J-beta primer mix. The authors tagged each cDNA molecule using a template-switch adaptor with 12 random nucleotides. One entry per CDR3 protein, called by TCRdb with MiXCR from the 5' RACE reads. Of about 800,000 distinct CDR3 sequences in the sample, 58% were seen once. This sequence was found in a man younger than 45 in good health. This chain connects TRBV4-1 to TRBJ2-5, with D possibly TRBD2 on 5 matching bases. The J call may be faulty, since TRBJ2-7 better matches the DNA end. Sequences were obtained from blood. CDR3 in DNA: TGCGCCAGCAGCTCACATAGCGCCTACGAGCAGTACTTC. Translating it yields CASSSHSAYEQYF.